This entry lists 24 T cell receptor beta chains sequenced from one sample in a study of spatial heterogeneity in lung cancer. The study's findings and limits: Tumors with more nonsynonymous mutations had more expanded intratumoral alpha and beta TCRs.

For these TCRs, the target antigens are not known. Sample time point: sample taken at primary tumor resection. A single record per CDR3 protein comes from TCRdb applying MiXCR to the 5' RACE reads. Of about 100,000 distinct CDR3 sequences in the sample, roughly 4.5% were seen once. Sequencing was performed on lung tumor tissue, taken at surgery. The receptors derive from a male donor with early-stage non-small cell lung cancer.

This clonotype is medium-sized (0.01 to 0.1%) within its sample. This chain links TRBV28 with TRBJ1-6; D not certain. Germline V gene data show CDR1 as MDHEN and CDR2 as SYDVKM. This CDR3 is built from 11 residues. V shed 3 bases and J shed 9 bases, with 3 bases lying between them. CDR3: CASSFPSPLHF. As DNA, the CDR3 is TGTGCCAGCAGTTTCCCTTCACCCCTCCACTTT.

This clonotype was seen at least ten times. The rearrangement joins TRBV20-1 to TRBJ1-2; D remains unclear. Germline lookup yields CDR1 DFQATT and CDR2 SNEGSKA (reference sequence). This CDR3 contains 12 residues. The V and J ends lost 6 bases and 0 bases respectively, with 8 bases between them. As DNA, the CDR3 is TGCAGTGCCGCCGGTGCTAACTATGGCTACACCTTC. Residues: CSAAGANYGYTF.

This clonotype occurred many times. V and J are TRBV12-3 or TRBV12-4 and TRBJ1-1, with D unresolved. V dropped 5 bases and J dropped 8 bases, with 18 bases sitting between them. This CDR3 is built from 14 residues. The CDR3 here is CASSPAGRSSEAFF. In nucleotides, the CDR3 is TGTGCCAGCAGTCCGGCCGGGAGATCTTCCGAAGCTTTCTTT.

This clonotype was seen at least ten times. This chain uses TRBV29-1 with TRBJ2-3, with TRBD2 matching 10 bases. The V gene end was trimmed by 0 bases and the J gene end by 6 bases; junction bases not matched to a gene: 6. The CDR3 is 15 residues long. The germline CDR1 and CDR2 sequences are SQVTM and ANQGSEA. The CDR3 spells CSVEDRSGRVDTQYF. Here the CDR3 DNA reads TGCAGCGTTGAAGATAGGAGCGGGAGGGTGGATACGCAGTATTTT.

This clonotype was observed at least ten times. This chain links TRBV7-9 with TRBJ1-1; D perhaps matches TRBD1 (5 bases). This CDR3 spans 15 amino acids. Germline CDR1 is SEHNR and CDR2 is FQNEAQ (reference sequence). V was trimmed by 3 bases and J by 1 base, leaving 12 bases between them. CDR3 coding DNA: TGTGCCAGCAGCTTCTGGGGACCGTCGAACACTGAAGCTTTCTTT. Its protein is CASSFWGPSNTEAFF.

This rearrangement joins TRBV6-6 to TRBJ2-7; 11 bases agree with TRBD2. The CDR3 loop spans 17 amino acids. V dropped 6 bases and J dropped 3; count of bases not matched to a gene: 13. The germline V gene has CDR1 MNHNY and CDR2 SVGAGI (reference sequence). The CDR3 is CASSRRPTSGSVYEQYF. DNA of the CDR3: TGTGCCAGCAGCCGCCGGCCCACTAGCGGGAGTGTCTACGAGCAGTACTTC.

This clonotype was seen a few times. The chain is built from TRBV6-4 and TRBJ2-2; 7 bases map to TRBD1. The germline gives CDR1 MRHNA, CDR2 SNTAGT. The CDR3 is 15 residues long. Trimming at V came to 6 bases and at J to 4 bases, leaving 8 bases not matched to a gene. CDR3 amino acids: CASSPEQGSTGELFF. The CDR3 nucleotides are TGTGCCAGCAGCCCCGAACAGGGGAGCACCGGGGAGCTGTTTTTT.

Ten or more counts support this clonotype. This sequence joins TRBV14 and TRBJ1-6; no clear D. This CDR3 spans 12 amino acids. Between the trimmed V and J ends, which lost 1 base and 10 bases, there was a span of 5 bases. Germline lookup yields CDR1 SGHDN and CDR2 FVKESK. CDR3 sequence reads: CASSQVRSPLHF. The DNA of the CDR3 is TGTGCCAGCAGCCAAGTCCGATCACCCCTCCACTTT.

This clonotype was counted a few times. CDR3: CASSASAGSGETQYF. DNA for the CDR3: TGCGCCAGCAGCGCTAGCGCCGGGAGTGGAGAGACCCAGTACTTC. The rearrangement joins TRBV5-1 to TRBJ2-5; perhaps TRBD2 as D (6 bases). Germline-derived CDR1 and CDR2 are SGHRS and YFSETQ. The CDR3 extends over 15 amino acids. The germline V and J ends were trimmed by 4 bases and 4 bases, with 17 bases remaining between them.

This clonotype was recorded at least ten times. CDR3 amino acids: CASSQDSPIRFF. The CDR3 region has the DNA TGCGCCAGCAGCCAAGATTCCCCCATCCGGTTCTTC. The chain uses TRBV4-1 and TRBJ2-1; unclear D gene. This CDR3 spans 12 amino acids. CDR1 is MGHRA, CDR2 YSYEKL, per germline. The V and J ends lost 0 bases and 15 bases respectively, with 12 bases between them.

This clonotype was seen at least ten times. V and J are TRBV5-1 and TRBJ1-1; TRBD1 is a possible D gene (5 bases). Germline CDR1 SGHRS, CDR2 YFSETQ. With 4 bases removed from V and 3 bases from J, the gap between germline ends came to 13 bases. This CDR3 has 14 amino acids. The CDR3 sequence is CASSPWPGDTEAFF. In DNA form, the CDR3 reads TGCGCCAGCAGCCCCTGGCCGGGGGACACTGAAGCTTTCTTT.

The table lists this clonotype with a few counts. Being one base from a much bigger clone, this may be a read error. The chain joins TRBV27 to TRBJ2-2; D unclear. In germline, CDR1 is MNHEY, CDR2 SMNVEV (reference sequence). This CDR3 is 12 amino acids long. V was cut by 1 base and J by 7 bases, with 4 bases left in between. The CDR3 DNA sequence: TGTGCCAGCAGTTTATTGGGCGGGGAGCTGTTTTTT. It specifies CASSLLGGELFF.

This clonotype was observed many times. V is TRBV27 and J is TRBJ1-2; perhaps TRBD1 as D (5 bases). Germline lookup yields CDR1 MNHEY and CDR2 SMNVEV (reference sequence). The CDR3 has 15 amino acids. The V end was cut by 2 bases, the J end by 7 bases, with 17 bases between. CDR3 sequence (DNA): TGTGCCAGCAGTTTAGAGGGACGGGGTGTCTTTGGCTACACCTTC. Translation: CASSLEGRGVFGYTF.

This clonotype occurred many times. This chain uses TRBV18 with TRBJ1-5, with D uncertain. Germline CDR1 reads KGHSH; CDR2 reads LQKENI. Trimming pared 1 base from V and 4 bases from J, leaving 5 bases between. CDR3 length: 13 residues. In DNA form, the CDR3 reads TGTGCCAGCTCACCACAACAGAATCAGCCCCAGCATTTT. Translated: CASSPQQNQPQHF.

CDR3 in amino acids: CASSHSHSGQPQHF. The CDR3, as DNA: TGTGCCAGCAGCCATTCGCACAGTGGGCAGCCCCAGCATTTT. The rearrangement joins TRBV3-1 to TRBJ1-5, with D unresolved. Trimming shortened V by 3 bases and J by 7 bases, and 13 bases separated the two germline ends. Germline V lookup: CDR1 LGHDT, CDR2 YNNKEL (reference sequence). CDR3 length equals 14 residues. The full variable domain, its missing parts supplied by reference TRBV3-1 and TRBJ1-5, is DTAVSQTPKYLVTQMGNDKSIKCEQNLGHDTMYWYKQDSKKFLKIMFSYNNKELIINETVPNRFSPKSPDKAHLNLHINSLELGDSAVYFCASSHSHSGQPQHFGDGTRLSIL.

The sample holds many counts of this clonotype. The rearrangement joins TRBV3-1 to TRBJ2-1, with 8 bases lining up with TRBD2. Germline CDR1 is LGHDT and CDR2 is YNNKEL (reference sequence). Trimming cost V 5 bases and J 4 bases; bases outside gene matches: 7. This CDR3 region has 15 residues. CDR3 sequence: CASSNTGTRYNEQFF. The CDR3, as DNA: TGTGCCAGCAGCAATACCGGGACTAGGTACAATGAGCAGTTCTTC.

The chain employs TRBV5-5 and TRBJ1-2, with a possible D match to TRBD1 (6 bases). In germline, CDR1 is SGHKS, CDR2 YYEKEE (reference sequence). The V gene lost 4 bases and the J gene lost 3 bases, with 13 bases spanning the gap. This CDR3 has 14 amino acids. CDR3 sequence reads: CASSHRDQDYGYTF. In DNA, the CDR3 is TGTGCCAGCAGCCACAGGGACCAGGACTATGGCTACACCTTC.

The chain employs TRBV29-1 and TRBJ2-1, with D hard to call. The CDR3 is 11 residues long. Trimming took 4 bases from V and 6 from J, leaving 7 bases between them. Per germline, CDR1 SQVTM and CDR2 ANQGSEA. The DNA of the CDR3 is TGCAGCGTTGCTGGGGTCAATGAGCAGTTCTTC. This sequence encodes CSVAGVNEQFF.

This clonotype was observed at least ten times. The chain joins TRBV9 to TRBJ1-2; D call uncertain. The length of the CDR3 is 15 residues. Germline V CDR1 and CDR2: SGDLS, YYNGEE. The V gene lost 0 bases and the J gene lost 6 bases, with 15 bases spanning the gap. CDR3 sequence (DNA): TGTGCCAGCAGCGTAGGTCTCTTGTCGGAGAATGGCTACACCTTC. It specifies CASSVGLLSENGYTF.

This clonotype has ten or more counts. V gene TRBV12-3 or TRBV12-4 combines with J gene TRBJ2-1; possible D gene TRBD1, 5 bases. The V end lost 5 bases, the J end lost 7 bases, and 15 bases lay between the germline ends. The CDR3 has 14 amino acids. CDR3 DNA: TGTGCCAGCAGTCCGGTTAAGGGGCTTAATGAGCAGTTCTTC. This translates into CASSPVKGLNEQFF.

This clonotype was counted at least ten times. For the CDR3, the DNA is TGTGCCAGCAGCATGGGAGGGGCTGGAAACACCATATATTTT. This encodes CASSMGGAGNTIYF. V is TRBV4-2 and J is TRBJ1-3, with a weak D call TRBD1 (5 bases). V dropped 5 bases and J dropped 2 bases, with 10 bases sitting between them. The CDR3 loop spans 14 amino acids. Germline CDR1 is LGHNA and CDR2 is YNFKEQ.

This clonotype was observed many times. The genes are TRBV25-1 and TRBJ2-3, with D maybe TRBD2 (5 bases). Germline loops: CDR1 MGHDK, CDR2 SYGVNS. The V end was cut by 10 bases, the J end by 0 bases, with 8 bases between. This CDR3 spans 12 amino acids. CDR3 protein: CATGDSTDTQYF. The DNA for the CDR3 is TGTGCCACCGGGGATAGCACAGATACGCAGTATTTT.

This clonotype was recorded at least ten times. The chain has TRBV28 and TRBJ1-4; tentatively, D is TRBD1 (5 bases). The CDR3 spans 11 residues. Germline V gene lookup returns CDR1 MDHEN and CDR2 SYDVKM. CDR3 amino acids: CSPRGHEKLFF. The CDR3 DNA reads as TGTAGCCCCCGGGGCCATGAAAAACTGTTTTTT. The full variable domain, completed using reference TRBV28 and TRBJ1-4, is DVKVTQSSRYLVKRTGEKVFLECVQDMDHENMFWYRQDPGLGLRLIYFSYDVKMKEKGDIPEGYSVSREKKERFSLILESASTNQTSMYLCSPRGHEKLFFGSGTQLSVL.

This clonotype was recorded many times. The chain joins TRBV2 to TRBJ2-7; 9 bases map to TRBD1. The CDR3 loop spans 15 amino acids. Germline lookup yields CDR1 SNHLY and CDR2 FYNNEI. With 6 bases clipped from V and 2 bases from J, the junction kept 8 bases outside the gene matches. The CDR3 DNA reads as TGTGCCAGCAGGTTGAGCGGGACAGGGACCTACGAGCAGTACTTC. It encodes CASRLSGTGTYEQYF.